This entry lists 25 T cell receptor beta chains sequenced from one sample in a study of T-cell memory formation after mild COVID-19. Using its own MiXCR run on the 5' RACE reads, TCRdb lists one record per CDR3 protein. The table includes 140,000 to 150,000 distinct CDR3 sequences, about 25% detected once. Sequenced material: PBMCs or a T cell subset sorted from them (not recorded which). The receptors were sampled from an adult woman who had mild COVID-19 (a few samples of this study predate the infection). Cell type and time point are not known.

The chain joins TRBV4-3 to TRBJ2-7; D possibly corresponds to TRBD2 (5 bases). The CDR3 has 17 amino acids. Germline-derived CDR1 and CDR2 are LGHNA and YSLEER. The V end lost 1 base, the J end lost 0 bases, and 16 bases lay between the germline ends. The CDR3 sequence is CASSQGLRTFSSYEQYF. CDR3 DNA: TGCGCCAGCAGCCAAGGGCTGAGGACTTTTAGCTCCTACGAGCAGTACTTC.

V gene TRBV6-5 combines with J gene TRBJ2-3; no reliable D call. Looked up from germline, CDR1 is MNHEY and CDR2 is SVGAGI. The CDR3 has 16 amino acids. V shed 5 bases and J shed 2 bases, with 17 bases lying between them. The CDR3 sequence is CASSPDTGSITDTQYF. DNA of the CDR3: TGTGCCAGCAGTCCCGATACCGGTTCGATCACAGATACGCAGTATTTT.

This chain uses TRBV6-1 with TRBJ2-2; 7 bases agree with TRBD2. V lost 10 bases to trimming and J lost 1 base; unmatched junction nucleotides: 6. The CDR3 length is 14 residues. Germline V gene data show CDR1 as MNHNS and CDR2 as SASEGT. CDR3 residues: CAIPQRENTGELFF. Here the CDR3 DNA reads TGTGCCATTCCTCAGCGGGAGAACACCGGGGAGCTGTTTTTT.

The V gene is TRBV5-1, the J gene TRBJ2-3; D unclear. The CDR3 runs 16 residues. The V end was cut by 0 bases, the J end by 3 bases, with 14 bases between. Germline loops: CDR1 SGHRS, CDR2 YFSETQ. Here the CDR3 reads CASSLERIRLTDTQYF. The CDR3 DNA follows: TGCGCCAGCAGCTTGGAGCGCATACGATTGACAGATACGCAGTATTTT.

V usage is TRBV20-1 and J usage is TRBJ2-7; 7 positions agree with TRBD1. Germline V CDR1 and CDR2: DFQATT, SNEGSKA (reference sequence). This CDR3 comprises 14 residues. Germline trimming cut 4 bases from V and 2 bases from J; bases unmatched to any gene: 8. CDR3 amino acids: CSANLEQGTYEQYF. CDR3 DNA sequence: TGCAGTGCTAACCTCGAACAGGGGACCTACGAGCAGTACTTC.

V usage is TRBV13 and J usage is TRBJ2-4, with 7 bases matching TRBD1. CDR1 and CDR2 from the germline V gene are PRHDT and FYEKMQ (reference sequence). The CDR3 consists of 15 residues. V lost 4 bases to trimming and J lost 4 bases; unmatched junction nucleotides: 7. The CDR3 is CASSSLGTAKNIQYF. The CDR3, as DNA: TGTGCCAGCAGCTCCCTAGGGACAGCAAAAAACATTCAGTACTTC.

The CDR3, as DNA: TGTGCCAGCAGCTTATGGGGTAGCTATGGGGAGACCCAGTACTTC. This encodes CASSLWGSYGETQYF. The chain has TRBV7-6 and TRBJ2-5; D unclear. The V gene lost 2 bases and the J gene lost 5 bases, with 15 bases spanning the gap. Per the germline V gene, CDR1 is SGHVS and CDR2 is FNYEAQ. CDR3 length: 15 residues.

This rearrangement joins TRBV5-1 to TRBJ2-3; D uncertain. Germline V gene sequence: CDR1 SGHRS, CDR2 YFSETQ. The CDR3 consists of 15 residues. V lost 0 bases, J lost 4 bases, and 12 bases lay in between. CDR3 sequence (DNA): TGCGCCAGCAGCTTGGGGTACGAGTGGGCAGATACGCAGTATTTT. Residues: CASSLGYEWADTQYF.

The chain links TRBV5-8 to TRBJ1-1; 8 positions agree with TRBD1. Germline CDR1 reads SGHTS; CDR2 reads YDEGEE. This CDR3 comprises 16 residues. After removal of 2 bases from V and 2 bases from J, the junction contained 8 bases not matched to a gene. The chain's CDR3 is CASSFGDRGRNTEAFF. DNA for the CDR3: TGTGCCAGCAGCTTCGGAGACAGGGGAAGAAACACTGAAGCTTTCTTT.

In its sample, this clonotype was seen a few times. This chain uses TRBV20-1 with TRBJ2-7; D may correspond to TRBD1 or TRBD2 (5 bases each). CDR3 size: 15 residues. Germline CDR1 is DFQATT and CDR2 is SNEGSKA (reference sequence). Deletions cut 1 base from V and 3 bases from J, with 16 bases between. This CDR3 is CSARGGELVGYEQYF. For the CDR3, the DNA is TGCAGTGCTAGAGGAGGGGAACTAGTGGGCTACGAGCAGTACTTC.

The chain couples TRBV6-5 to TRBJ1-2; possible D gene TRBD1, 6 bases. With 7 bases removed from V and 7 bases from J, the gap between germline ends came to 16 bases. There are 13 residues in the CDR3. Germline CDR1 reads MNHEY; CDR2 reads SVGAGI. CDR3 in amino acids: CASNSGARSGYTF. The CDR3 DNA sequence: TGTGCCAGCAACTCAGGGGCACGAAGTGGCTACACCTTC.

The rearrangement links TRBV7-9 to TRBJ2-3, with no clear D. Trimming pared 5 bases from V and 0 bases from J, leaving 9 bases between. Germline V lookup: CDR1 SEHNR, CDR2 FQNEAQ (reference sequence). This CDR3 is built from 14 residues. CDR3 region: CASSPPTSTDTQYF. CDR3 bases: TGTGCCAGCAGCCCCCCGACTAGCACAGATACGCAGTATTTT.

There are a few counts of this clonotype. This sequence joins TRBV7-6 and TRBJ2-5; tentative D call: TRBD1 (6 bases). The V gene lost 0 bases and the J gene lost 4 bases, with 12 bases spanning the gap. The CDR3 runs to 15 residues. Germline V gene data show CDR1 as SGHVS and CDR2 as FNYEAQ. The CDR3 nucleotides read TGTGCCAGCAGCTTAGCGCCACAGGGTGGAGAGACCCAGTACTTC. Translation gives CASSLAPQGGETQYF. Based on the CDR3 plus reference TRBV7-6 and TRBJ2-5, the full variable domain is GAGVSQSPRYKVTKRGQDVALRCDPISGHVSLYWYRQALGQGPEFLTYFNYEAQQDKSGLPNDRFSAERPEGSISTLTIQRTEQRDSAMYRCASSLAPQGGETQYFGPGTRLLVL.

The chain joins TRBV6-5 to TRBJ1-2, with a weak D call TRBD1 (5 bases). CDR3 length equals 15 residues. The germline V gene has CDR1 MNHEY and CDR2 SVGAGI. V dropped 2 bases and J dropped 4 bases, with 14 bases sitting between them. This chain's CDR3 is CASSYKGVGGYGYTF. The CDR3 region has the DNA TGTGCCAGCAGTTACAAAGGGGTAGGAGGCTATGGCTACACCTTC.

The chain joins TRBV5-1 to TRBJ1-5; 9 nucleotides match TRBD1. The ends lost 2 bases at V and 8 bases at J; junction bases unmatched: 8. The CDR3 has 15 residues. From germline, CDR1 is SGHRS and CDR2 YFSETQ. CDR3 nucleotides: TGCGCCAGCAGCTTTGGGGACAGGGAGGCGGAGCCCCAGCATTTT. This encodes CASSFGDREAEPQHF.

The chain uses TRBV4-1 and TRBJ1-1; 7 nucleotides line up with TRBD1. The germline gives CDR1 MGHRA, CDR2 YSYEKL. The CDR3 covers 15 residues. The trim removed 3 bases at V and 2 bases at J, leaving 6 bases unmatched. CDR3 loop: CASSQGNRGNTEAFF. The CDR3 DNA sequence: TGCGCCAGCAGCCAGGGCAACAGGGGAAACACTGAAGCTTTCTTT.

This clonotype was detected only a few times. The rearrangement links TRBV6-2 or TRBV6-3 to TRBJ2-1; 8 nucleotides align to TRBD2. Looked up from germline, CDR1 is MNHEY and CDR2 is SVGEGT. This CDR3 region has 15 residues. Losses at the gene ends were 6 bases for V and 4 bases for J; bases not matched to a gene: 8. The DNA of the CDR3 is TGTGCCAGCAGCCACGGGACTAGTAGATACAATGAGCAGTTCTTC. Protein sequence: CASSHGTSRYNEQFF.

A few counts support this clonotype. The chain links TRBV7-2 to TRBJ2-1; 8 positions match TRBD1. The CDR3 runs 13 residues. Germline CDR1 is SGHTA and CDR2 is FQGNSA. V lost 5 bases, J lost 7 bases, and 4 bases stayed unmatched. Here the CDR3 DNA reads TGTGCCAGCAGCCTAGACAGGGGAAATGAGCAGTTCTTC. Encoded protein: CASSLDRGNEQFF. Using reference TRBV7-2 and TRBJ2-1 for the parts outside the CDR3, the full variable domain is GAGVSQSPSNKVTEKGKDVELRCDPISGHTALYWYRQSLGQGLEFLIYFQGNSAPDKSGLPSDRFSAERTGGSVSTLTIQRTQQEDSAVYLCASSLDRGNEQFFGPGTRLTVL.

The sample holds many counts of this clonotype. The V call is TRBV9, the J call TRBJ2-7; a weak D match, TRBD1 (6 bases). Germline-derived CDR1 and CDR2 are SGDLS and YYNGEE. Deletions cut 7 bases from V and 7 bases from J, with 15 bases between. The CDR3 sequence is 12 residues long. The CDR3 reads CASSGDDWEQYF. CDR3 nucleotides: TGTGCCAGCTCAGGGGACGATTGGGAGCAGTACTTC.

This clonotype showed up just once. The chain is built from TRBV6-5 and TRBJ1-4; D is uncertain. V lost 0 bases and J 10 bases, leaving 12 bases between the germline ends. The CDR3 has 14 residues. Germline V gene lookup returns CDR1 MNHEY and CDR2 SVGAGI. In DNA form, the CDR3 reads TGTGCCAGCAGTTACTCAATTTCGGGCGGAAAACTGTTTTTT. Translation: CASSYSISGGKLFF.

This clonotype was seen ten or more times. This chain connects TRBV27 to TRBJ2-1, with TRBD2 matching 12 bases. CDR3 size: 16 residues. V lost 5 bases and J lost 4; bases outside the gene matches: 6. Germline CDR1 and CDR2: MNHEY and SMNVEV (reference sequence). The CDR3 is CASSPGTSGFYNEQFF. In DNA, the CDR3 is TGTGCCAGCAGTCCCGGGACTAGCGGGTTTTACAATGAGCAGTTCTTC.

V is TRBV25-1 and J is TRBJ2-7; D is possibly TRBD2 (6 bases). V was clipped by 6 bases and J by 6 bases, with 9 bases between them. Germline CDR1 MGHDK, CDR2 SYGVNS. The CDR3 has 11 amino acids. CDR3 sequence: CASRAGCEQYF. In DNA form, the CDR3 reads TGTGCCAGCAGGGCGGGGTGCGAGCAGTACTTC.

Only a few counts were recorded for this clonotype. The chain combines TRBV9 with TRBJ2-7; a possible D gene is TRBD2 (6 bases). The CDR3 is 13 residues long. V dropped 2 bases and J dropped 3 bases, with 9 bases sitting between them. The germline V gene encodes CDR1 SGDLS and CDR2 YYNGEE. Here the CDR3 DNA reads TGTGCCAGCAGCGTGGGACTTCACTACGAGCAGTACTTC. This encodes CASSVGLHYEQYF.

This clonotype was counted ten times or more. The CDR3 coding sequence is TGTGCCAGCAGCCCTACCTGGGGAGAGACCCAGTACTTC. Amino acids: CASSPTWGETQYF. V usage is TRBV7-6 and J usage is TRBJ2-5; D not resolved. Per the germline V gene, CDR1 is SGHVS and CDR2 is FNYEAQ. V was pared by 5 bases and J by 4 bases, with 11 bases between. This CDR3 spans 13 amino acids.

This clonotype was observed a few times. V and J are TRBV9 and TRBJ2-1, with 7 positions matching TRBD1. The V gene's germline CDR1 is SGDLS and CDR2 YYNGEE. The CDR3 has 16 amino acids. V was pared by 2 bases and J by 2 bases, with 7 bases of the junction left unmatched. The CDR3 loop reads CASSVDSGTAYNEQFF. In DNA form, the CDR3 reads TGTGCCAGCAGCGTGGACTCCGGGACAGCCTACAATGAGCAGTTCTTC.